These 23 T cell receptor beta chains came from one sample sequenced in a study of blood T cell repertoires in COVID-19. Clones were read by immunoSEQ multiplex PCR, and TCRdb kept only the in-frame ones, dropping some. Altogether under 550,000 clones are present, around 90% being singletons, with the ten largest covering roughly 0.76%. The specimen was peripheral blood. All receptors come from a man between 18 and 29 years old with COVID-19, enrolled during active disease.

The CDR3 DNA reads as TGTGCCAGCAGTCGAACCCTGGGAGGGGTCACTGAAGCTTTCTTT. This codes for CASSRTLGGVTEAFF. This chain links TRBV28 with TRBJ1-1, with a weak D call TRBD1 (5 bases). The V and J ends lost 5 bases and 4 bases respectively, with 17 bases between them. Germline values: CDR1 MDHEN, CDR2 SYDVKM. This CDR3 region has 15 residues.

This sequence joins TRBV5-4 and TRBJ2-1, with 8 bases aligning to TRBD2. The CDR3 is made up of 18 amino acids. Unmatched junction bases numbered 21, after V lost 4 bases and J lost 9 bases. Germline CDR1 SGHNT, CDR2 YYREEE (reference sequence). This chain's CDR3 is CASSNGQPGLGVPAEQFF. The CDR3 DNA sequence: TGTGCCAGCAGCAATGGACAGCCGGGACTAGGAGTCCCGGCTGAGCAGTTCTTC.

CDR3 DNA sequence: TGTGCCAGCAGCCGCCGGGGTAGCGGGGGGTTCGATGAGCAGTTCTTC. It is translated as CASSRRGSGGFDEQFF. The chain is built from TRBV7-6 and TRBJ2-1; 10 nucleotides agree with TRBD2. V trimming: 5 bases; J trimming: 8 bases; junction bases outside the gene matches: 12. This CDR3 has 16 residues. Germline CDR1 and CDR2: SGHVS and FNYEAQ.

The CDR3 protein is CSATLQGAQYF. CDR3 bases: TGCAGCGCAACGTTACAGGGAGCGCAGTATTTT. The gene calls are TRBV29-1 and TRBJ2-3, with D perhaps TRBD1 (6 bases). Germline V gives CDR1 SQVTM, CDR2 ANQGSEA. V lost 7 bases and J lost 10, with 15 bases in between. The CDR3 extends over 11 amino acids.

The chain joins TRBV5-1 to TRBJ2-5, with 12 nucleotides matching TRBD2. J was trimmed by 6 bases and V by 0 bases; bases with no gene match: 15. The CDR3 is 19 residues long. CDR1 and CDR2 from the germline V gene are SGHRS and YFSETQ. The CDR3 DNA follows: TGCGCCAGCAGCTTGGTTCCTAGCGGGGGGGCCTTTTCGACAAAGACCCAGTACTTC. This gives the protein CASSLVPSGGAFSTKTQYF.

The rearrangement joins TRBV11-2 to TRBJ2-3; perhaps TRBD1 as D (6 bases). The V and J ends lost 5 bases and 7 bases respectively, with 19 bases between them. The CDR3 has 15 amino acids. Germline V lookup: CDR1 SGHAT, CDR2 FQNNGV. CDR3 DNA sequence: TGTGCCAGCAGCGGACAAAACAGGGCCCGACATACGCAGTATTTT. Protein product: CASSGQNRARHTQYF.

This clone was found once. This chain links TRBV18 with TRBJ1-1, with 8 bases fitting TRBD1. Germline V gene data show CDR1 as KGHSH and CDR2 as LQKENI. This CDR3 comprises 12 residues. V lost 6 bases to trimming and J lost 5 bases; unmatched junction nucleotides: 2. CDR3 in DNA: TGTGCCAGCTCGGACAGGGCGACTGAAGCTTTCTTT. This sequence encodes CASSDRATEAFF.

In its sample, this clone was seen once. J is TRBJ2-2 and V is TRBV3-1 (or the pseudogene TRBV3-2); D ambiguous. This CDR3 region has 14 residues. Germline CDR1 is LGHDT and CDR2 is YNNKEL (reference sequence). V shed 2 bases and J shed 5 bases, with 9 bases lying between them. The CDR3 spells CASSQTRLTGELFF. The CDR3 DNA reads TGTGCCAGCAGCCAAACCAGACTTACCGGGGAGCTGTTTTTT.

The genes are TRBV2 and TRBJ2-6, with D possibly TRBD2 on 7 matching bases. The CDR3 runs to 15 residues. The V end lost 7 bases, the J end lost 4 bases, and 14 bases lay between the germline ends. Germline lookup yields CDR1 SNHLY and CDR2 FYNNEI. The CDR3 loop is CASTVGGAGANVLTF. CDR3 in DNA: TGTGCCAGCACCGTGGGGGGGGCAGGGGCCAACGTCCTGACTTTC.

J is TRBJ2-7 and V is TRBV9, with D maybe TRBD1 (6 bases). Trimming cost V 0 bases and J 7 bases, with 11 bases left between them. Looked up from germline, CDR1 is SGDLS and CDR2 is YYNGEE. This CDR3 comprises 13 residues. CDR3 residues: CASSVASGEEQYF. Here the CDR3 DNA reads TGTGCCAGCAGCGTAGCTTCAGGGGAAGAGCAGTACTTC.

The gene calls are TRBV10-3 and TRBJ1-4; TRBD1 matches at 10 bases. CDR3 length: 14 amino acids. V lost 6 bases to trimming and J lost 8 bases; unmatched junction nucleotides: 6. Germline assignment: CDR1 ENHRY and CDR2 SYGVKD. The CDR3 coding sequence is TGTGCCATCAGGCCCGGGACAGGGGTGGAAAAACTGTTTTTT. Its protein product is CAIRPGTGVEKLFF.

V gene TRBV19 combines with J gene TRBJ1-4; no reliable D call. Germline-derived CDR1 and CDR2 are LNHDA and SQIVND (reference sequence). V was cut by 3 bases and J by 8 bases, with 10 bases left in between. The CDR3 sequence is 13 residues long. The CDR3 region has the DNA TGTGCCAGTAGTATCACCGGGAGGGAAAAACTGTTTTTT. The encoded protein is CASSITGREKLFF. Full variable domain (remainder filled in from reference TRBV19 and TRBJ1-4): DGGITQSPKYLFRKEGQNVTLSCEQNLNHDAMYWYRQDPGQGLRLIYYSQIVNDFQKGDIAEGYSVSREKKESFPLTVTSAQKNPTAFYLCASSITGREKLFFGSGTQLSVL.

Here the CDR3 DNA reads TGCGCCAGCAGCTTGGCGGGTCGGCTGCGAACTGAAGCTTTCTTT. This translates into CASSLAGRLRTEAFF. V is TRBV5-1 and J is TRBJ1-1; D gene unclear. The CDR3 totals 15 residues. Trimming took off 0 bases at V and 5 bases at J, with 14 bases between the two ends. Germline CDR1 and CDR2: SGHRS and YFSETQ. The full variable domain, with the rest looked up from reference TRBV5-1 and TRBJ1-1, is KAGVTQTPRYLIKTRGQQVTLSCSPISGHRSVSWYQQTPGQGLQFLFEYFSETQRNKGNFPGRFSGRQFSNSRSEMNVSTLELGDSALYLCASSLAGRLRTEAFFGQGTRLTVV.

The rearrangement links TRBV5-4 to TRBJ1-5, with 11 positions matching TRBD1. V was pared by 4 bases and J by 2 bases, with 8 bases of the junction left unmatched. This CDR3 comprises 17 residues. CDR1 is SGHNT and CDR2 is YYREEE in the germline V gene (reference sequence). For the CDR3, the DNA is TGTGCCAGCAGCCCGGACAGGGGGCGCGTCGGCAATCAGCCCCAGCATTTT. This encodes CASSPDRGRVGNQPQHF.

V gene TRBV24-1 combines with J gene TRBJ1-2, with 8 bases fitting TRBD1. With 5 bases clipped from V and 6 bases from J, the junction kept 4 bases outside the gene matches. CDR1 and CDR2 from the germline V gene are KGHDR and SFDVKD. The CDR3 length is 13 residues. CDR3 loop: CATSGRQGNGYTF. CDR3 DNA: TGTGCCACCAGTGGGAGACAGGGGAATGGCTACACCTTC.

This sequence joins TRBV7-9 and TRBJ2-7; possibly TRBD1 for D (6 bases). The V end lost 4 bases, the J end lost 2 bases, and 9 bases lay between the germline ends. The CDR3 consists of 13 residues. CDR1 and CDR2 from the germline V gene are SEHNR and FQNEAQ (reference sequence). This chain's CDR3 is CASSWDTAYEQYF. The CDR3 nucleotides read TGTGCCAGCAGCTGGGACACAGCCTACGAGCAGTACTTC.

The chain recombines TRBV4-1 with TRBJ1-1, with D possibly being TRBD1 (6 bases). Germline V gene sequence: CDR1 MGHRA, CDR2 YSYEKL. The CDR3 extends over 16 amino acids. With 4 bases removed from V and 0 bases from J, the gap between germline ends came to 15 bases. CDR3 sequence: CASSPEGGSMNTEAFF. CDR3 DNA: TGCGCCAGCAGCCCCGAGGGGGGGAGCATGAACACTGAAGCTTTCTTT.

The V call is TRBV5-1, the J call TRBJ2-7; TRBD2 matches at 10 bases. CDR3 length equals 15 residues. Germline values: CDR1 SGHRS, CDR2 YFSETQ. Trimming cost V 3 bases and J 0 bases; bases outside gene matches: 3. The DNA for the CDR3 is TGCGCCAGCAGCTGGGAGCGGGGGGGCTCCTACGAGCAGTACTTC. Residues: CASSWERGGSYEQYF. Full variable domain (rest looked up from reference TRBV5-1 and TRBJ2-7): KAGVTQTPRYLIKTRGQQVTLSCSPISGHRSVSWYQQTPGQGLQFLFEYFSETQRNKGNFPGRFSGRQFSNSRSEMNVSTLELGDSALYLCASSWERGGSYEQYFGPGTRLTVT.

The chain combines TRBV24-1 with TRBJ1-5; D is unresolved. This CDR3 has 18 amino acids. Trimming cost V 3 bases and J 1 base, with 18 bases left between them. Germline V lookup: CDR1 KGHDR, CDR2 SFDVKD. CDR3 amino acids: CATSDNRLARKSNQPQHF. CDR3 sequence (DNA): TGTGCCACCAGTGATAACCGGTTAGCCCGGAAGAGCAATCAGCCCCAGCATTTT.

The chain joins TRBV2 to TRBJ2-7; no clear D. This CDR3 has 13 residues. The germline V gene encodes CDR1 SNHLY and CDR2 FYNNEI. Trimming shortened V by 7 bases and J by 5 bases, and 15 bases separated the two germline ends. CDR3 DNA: TGTGCCAGCACCACCCCGGGTATCAACGAGCAGTACTTC. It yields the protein CASTTPGINEQYF.

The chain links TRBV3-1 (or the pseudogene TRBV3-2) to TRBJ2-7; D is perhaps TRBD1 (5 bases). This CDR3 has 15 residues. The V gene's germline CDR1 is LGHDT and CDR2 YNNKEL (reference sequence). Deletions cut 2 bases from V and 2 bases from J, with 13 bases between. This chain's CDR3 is CASSQRPGAAYEQYF. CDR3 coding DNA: TGTGCCAGCAGCCAAAGACCTGGGGCGGCCTACGAGCAGTACTTC.

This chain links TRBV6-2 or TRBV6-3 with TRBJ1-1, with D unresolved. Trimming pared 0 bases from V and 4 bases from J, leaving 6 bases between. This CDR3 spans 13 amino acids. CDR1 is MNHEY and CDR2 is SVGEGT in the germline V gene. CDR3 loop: CASSYSRATEAFF. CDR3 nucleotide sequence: TGTGCCAGCAGTTACTCGAGGGCCACTGAAGCTTTCTTT.

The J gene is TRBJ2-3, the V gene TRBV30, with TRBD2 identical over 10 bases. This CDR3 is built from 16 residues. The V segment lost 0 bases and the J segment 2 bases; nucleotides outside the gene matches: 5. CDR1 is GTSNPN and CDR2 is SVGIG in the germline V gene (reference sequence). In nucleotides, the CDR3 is TGTGCCTGGAGTGTCGGCACTAGCGGGACCACAGATACGCAGTATTTT. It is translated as CAWSVGTSGTTDTQYF.